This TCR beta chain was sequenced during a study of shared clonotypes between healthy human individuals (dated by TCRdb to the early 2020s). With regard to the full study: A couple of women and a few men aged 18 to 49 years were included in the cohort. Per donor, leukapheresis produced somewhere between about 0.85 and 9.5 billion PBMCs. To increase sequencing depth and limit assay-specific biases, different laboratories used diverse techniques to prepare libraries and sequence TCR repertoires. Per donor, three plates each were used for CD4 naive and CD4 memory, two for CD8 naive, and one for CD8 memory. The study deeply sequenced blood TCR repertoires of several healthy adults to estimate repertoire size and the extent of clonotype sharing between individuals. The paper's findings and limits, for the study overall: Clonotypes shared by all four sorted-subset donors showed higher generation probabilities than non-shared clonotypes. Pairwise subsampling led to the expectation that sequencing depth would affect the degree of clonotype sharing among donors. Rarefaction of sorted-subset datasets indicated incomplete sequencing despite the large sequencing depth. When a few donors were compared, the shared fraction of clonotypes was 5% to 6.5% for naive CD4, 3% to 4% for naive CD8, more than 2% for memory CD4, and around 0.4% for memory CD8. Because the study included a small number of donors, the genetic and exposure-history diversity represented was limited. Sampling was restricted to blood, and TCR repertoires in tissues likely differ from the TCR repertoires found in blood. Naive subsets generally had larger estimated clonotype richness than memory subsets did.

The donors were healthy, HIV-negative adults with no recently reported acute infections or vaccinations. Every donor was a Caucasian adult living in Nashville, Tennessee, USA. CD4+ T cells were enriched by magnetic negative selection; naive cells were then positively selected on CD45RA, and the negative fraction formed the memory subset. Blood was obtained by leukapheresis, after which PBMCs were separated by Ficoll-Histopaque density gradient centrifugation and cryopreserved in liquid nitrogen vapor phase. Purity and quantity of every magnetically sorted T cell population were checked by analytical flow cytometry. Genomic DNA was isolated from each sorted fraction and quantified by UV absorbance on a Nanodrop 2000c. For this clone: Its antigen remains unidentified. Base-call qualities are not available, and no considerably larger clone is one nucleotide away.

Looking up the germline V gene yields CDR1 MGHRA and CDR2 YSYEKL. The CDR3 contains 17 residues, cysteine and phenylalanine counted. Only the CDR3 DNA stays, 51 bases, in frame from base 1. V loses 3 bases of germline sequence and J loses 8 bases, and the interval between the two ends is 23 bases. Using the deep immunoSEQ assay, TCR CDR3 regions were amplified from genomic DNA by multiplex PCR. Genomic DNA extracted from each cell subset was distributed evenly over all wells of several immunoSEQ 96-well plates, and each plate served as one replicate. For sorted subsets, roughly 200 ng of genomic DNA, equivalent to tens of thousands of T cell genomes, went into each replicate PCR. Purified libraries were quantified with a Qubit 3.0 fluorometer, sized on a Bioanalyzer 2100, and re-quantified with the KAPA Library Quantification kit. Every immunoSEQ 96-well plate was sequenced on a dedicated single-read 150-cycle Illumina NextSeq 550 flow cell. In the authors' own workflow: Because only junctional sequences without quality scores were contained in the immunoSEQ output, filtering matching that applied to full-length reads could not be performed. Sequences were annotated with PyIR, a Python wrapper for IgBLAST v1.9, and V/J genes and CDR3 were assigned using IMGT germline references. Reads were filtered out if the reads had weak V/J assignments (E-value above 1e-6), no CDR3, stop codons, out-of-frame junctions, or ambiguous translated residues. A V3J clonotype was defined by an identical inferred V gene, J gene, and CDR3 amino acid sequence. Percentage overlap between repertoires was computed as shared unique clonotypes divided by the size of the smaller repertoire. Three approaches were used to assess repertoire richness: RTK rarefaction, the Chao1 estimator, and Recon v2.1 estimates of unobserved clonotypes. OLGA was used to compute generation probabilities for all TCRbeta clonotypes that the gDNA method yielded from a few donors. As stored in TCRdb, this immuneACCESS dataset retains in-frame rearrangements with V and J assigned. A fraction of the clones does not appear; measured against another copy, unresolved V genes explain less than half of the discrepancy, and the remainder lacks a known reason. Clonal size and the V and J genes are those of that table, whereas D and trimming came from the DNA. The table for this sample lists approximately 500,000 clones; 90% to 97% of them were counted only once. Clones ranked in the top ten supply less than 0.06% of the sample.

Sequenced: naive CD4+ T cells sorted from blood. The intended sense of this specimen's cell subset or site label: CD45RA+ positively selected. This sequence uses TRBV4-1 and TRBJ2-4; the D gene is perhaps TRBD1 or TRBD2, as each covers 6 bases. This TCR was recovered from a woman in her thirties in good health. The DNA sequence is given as TGCGCCAGCAGCCACGTACGTCTACAGGGTAGGAGGGACATTCAGTACTTC. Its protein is CASSHVRLQGRRDIQYF.